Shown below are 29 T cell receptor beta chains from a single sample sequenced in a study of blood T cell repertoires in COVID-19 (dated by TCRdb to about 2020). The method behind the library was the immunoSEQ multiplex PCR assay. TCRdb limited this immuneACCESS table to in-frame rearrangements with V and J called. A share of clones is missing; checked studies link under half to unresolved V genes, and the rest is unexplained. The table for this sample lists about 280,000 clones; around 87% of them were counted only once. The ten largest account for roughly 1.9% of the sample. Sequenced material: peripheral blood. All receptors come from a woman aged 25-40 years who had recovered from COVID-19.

DNA of the CDR3: TGTGCCAGCAGCCAAGTGTGGCGGGGGGACCACGAGCAGTACTTC. This translates into CASSQVWRGDHEQYF. This chain uses TRBV3-1 (or the pseudogene TRBV3-2) with TRBJ2-7, with 8 bases matching TRBD2. The CDR3 contains 15 residues. Germline CDR1 reads LGHDT; CDR2 reads YNNKEL (reference sequence). With V trimmed by 1 base and J by 5 bases, 7 bases remained unmatched.

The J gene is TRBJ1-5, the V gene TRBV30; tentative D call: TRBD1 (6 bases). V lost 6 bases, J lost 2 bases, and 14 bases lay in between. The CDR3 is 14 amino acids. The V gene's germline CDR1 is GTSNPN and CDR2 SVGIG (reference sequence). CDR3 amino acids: CACTQGCCNQPQHF. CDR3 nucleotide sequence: TGTGCCTGCACACAGGGTTGTTGCAATCAGCCCCAGCATTTT.

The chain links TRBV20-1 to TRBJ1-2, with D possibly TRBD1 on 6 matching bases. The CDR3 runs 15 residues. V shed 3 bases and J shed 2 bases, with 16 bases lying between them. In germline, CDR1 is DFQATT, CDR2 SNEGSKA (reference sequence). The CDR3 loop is CSASQWGRGNYGYTF. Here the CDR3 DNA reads TGCAGTGCTAGTCAATGGGGGCGCGGAAACTATGGCTACACCTTC.

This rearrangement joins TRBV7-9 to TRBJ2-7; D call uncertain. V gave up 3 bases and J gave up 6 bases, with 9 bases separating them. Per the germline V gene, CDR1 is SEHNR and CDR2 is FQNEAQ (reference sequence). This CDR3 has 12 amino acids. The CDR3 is CASSFEAPEQYF. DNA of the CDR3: TGTGCCAGCAGCTTCGAAGCCCCCGAGCAGTACTTC.

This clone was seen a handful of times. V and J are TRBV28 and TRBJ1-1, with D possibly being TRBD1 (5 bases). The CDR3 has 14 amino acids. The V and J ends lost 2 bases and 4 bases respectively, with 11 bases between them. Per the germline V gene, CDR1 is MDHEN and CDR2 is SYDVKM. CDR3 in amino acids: CASSLAGRSTEAFF. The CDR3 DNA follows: TGTGCCAGCAGTTTAGCGGGGCGGAGCACTGAAGCTTTCTTT. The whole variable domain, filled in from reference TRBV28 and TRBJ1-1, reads DVKVTQSSRYLVKRTGEKVFLECVQDMDHENMFWYRQDPGLGLRLIYFSYDVKMKEKGDIPEGYSVSREKKERFSLILESASTNQTSMYLCASSLAGRSTEAFFGQGTRLTVV.

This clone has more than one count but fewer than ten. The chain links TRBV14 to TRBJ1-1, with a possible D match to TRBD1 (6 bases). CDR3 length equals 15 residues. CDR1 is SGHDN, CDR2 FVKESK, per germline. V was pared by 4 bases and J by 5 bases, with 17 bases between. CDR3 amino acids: CASSPATGPGTEAFF. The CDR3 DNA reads TGTGCCAGCAGCCCAGCAACAGGGCCGGGGACTGAAGCTTTCTTT.

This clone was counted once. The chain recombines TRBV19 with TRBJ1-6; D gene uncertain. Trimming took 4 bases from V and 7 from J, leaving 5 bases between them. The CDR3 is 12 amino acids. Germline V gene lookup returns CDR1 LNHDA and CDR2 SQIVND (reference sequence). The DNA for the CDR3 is TGTGCCAGTAGTACCCTCAATTCACCCCTCCACTTT. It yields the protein CASSTLNSPLHF.

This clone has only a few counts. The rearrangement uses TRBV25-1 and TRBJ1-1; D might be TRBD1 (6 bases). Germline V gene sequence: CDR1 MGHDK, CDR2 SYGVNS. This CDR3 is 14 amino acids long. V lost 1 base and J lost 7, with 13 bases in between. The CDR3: CASSEFTGSGEAFF. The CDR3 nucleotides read TGTGCCAGCAGTGAATTCACAGGGAGTGGTGAAGCTTTCTTT.

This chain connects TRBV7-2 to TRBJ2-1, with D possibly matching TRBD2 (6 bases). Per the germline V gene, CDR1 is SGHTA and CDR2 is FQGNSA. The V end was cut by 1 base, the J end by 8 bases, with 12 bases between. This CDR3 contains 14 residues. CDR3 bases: TGTGCCAGCAGCTTAGAAGGGACTGCTTATGAGCAGTTCTTC. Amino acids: CASSLEGTAYEQFF.

CDR3: CASSTLGAGGGEKLFF. CDR3 sequence (DNA): TGTGCCAGTAGCACTCTTGGCGCGGGTGGCGGTGAAAAACTGTTTTTT. This sequence joins TRBV19 and TRBJ1-4; no reliable D call. Germline CDR1 LNHDA, CDR2 SQIVND (reference sequence). V was pared by 6 bases and J by 7 bases, with 21 bases between. The CDR3 covers 16 residues.

CDR3 residues: CASSDMNYGYTF. The CDR3 region has the DNA TGTGCCAGCAGCGACATGAACTATGGCTACACCTTC. The chain joins TRBV6-5 to TRBJ1-2; D remains unclear. Per the germline V gene, CDR1 is MNHEY and CDR2 is SVGAGI. This CDR3 comprises 12 residues. V shed 6 bases and J shed 2 bases, with 7 bases lying between them.

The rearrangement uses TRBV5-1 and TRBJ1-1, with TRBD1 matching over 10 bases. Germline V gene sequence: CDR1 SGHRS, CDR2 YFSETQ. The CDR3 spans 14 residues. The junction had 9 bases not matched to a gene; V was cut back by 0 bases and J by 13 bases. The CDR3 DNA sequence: TGCGCCAGCAGCTTGGAGTATGGGACAGGGGCAGATTTCTTT. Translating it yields CASSLEYGTGADFF.

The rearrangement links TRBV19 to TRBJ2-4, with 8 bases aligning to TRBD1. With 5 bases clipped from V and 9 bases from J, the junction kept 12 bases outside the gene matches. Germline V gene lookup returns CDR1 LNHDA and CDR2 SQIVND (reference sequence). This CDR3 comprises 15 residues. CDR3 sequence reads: CASSAPGGAWVIQYF. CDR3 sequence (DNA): TGTGCCAGTAGTGCCCCAGGGGGCGCCTGGGTCATTCAGTACTTC.

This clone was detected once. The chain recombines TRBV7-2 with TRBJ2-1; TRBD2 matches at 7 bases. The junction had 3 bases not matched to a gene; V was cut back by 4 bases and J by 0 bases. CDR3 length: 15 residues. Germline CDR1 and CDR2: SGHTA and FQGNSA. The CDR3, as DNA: TGTGCCAGCAGCTCCCTAGCGGACTCCTACAATGAGCAGTTCTTC. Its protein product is CASSSLADSYNEQFF.

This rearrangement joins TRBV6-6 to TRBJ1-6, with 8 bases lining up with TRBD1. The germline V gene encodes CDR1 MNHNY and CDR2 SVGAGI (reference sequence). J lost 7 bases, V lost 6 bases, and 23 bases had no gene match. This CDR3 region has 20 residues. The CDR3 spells CASSHRSRTGRAARNSPLHF. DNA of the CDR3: TGTGCCAGCAGCCACAGATCCCGGACAGGGCGAGCAGCCAGAAATTCACCCCTCCACTTT.

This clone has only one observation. The CDR3 region has the DNA TGTGCCAGCACCTGGCGGGGTAGCTCCTACAATGAGCAGTTCTTC. Its protein product is CASTWRGSSYNEQFF. The chain employs TRBV5-6 and TRBJ2-1; weak D call: TRBD2 (6 bases). From germline, CDR1 is SGHDT and CDR2 YYEEEE. This CDR3 has 15 amino acids. V dropped 6 bases and J dropped 0 bases, with 13 bases sitting between them.

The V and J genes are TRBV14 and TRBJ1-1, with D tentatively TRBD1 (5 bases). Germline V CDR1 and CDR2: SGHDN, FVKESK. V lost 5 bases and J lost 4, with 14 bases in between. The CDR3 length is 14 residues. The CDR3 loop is CASSRLGGGTEAFF. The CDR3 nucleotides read TGTGCCAGCAGCAGACTGGGGGGGGGCACTGAAGCTTTCTTT.

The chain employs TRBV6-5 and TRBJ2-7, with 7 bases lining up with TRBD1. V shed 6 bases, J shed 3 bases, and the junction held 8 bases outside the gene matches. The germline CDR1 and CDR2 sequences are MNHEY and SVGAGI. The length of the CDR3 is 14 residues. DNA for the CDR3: TGTGCCAGCAGCATCACCCGGGACAGCTACGAGCAGTACTTC. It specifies CASSITRDSYEQYF.

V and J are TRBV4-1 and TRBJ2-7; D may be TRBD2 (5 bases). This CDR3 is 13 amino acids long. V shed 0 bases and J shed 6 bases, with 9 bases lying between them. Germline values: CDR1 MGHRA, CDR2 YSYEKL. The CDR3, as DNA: TGCGCCAGCAGCCAAGATATCGGGGTCGAGCAGTACTTC. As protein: CASSQDIGVEQYF.

DNA of the CDR3: TGTGCCAGCAGAATGACAGGGGACCACGAGCAGTACTTC. The encoded protein is CASRMTGDHEQYF. The V call is TRBV12-3 or TRBV12-4, the J call TRBJ2-7; 8 bases map to TRBD1. V was clipped by 6 bases and J by 5 bases; unmatched bases: 6. CDR3 length equals 13 residues.

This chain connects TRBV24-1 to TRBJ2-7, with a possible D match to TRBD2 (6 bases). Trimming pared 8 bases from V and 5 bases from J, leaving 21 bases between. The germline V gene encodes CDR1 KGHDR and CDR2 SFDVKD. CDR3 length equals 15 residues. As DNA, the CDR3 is TGTGCCACCACTTCCCGCCGGGGGACGGAGGACGAGCAGTACTTC. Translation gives CATTSRRGTEDEQYF.

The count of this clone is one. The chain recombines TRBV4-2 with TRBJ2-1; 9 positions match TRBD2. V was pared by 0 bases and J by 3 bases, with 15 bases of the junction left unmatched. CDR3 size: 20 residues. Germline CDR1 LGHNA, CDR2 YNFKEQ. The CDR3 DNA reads TGTGCCAGCAGCCAAGATATTGTGGTTTATGGGACTAGCCTCTACAATGAGCAGTTCTTC. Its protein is CASSQDIVVYGTSLYNEQFF.

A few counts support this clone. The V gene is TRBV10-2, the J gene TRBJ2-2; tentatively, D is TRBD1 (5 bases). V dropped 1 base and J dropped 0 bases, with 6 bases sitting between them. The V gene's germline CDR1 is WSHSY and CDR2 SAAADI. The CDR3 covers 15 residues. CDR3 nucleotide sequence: TGCGCCAGCAGTGAGTGGGGCGCGAACACCGGGGAGCTGTTTTTT. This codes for CASSEWGANTGELFF.

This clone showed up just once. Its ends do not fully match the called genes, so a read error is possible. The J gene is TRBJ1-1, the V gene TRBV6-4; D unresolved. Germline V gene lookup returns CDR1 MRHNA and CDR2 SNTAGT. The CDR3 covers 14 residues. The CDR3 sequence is CASSDSGDTTEAFF. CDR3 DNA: TGTGCCAGCAGCGACTCCGGGGATACCACTGAAGCTTTCTTT.

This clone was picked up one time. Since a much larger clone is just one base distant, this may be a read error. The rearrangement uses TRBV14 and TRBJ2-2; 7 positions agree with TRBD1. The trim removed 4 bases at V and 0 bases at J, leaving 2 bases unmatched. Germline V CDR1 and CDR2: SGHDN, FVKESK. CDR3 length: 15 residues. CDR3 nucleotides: TGTGCCAGCAGCCCCGGGACAGCGAACACCGGGGAGCTGTTTTTT. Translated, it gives CASSPGTANTGELFF.

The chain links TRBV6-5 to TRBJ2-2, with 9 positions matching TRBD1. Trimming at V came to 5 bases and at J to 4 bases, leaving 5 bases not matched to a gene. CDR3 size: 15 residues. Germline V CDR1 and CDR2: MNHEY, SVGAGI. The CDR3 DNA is TGTGCCAGCAGTCTAAAGACAGGGGGCACCGGGGAGCTGTTTTTT. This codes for CASSLKTGGTGELFF.

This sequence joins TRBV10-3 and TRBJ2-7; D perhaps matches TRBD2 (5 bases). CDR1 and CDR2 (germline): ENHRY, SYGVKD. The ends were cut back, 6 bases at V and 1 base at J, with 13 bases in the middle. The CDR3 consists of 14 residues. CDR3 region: CAIRASQSSYEQYF. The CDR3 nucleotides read TGTGCCATCAGGGCTAGCCAGTCGTCCTACGAGCAGTACTTC.

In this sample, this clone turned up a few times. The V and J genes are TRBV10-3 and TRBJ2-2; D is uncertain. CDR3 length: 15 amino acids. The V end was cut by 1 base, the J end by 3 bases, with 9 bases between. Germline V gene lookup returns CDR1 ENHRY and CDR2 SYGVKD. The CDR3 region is CAISELSSYTGELFF. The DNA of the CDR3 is TGTGCCATCAGTGAGTTGTCGTCGTACACCGGGGAGCTGTTTTTT.

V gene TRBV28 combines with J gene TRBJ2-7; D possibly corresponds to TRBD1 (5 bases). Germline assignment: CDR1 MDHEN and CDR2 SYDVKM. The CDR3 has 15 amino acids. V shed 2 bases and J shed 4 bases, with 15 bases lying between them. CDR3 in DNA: TGTGCCAGCAGTTTACGACAGCGACCCATTTACGAGCAGTACTTC. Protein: CASSLRQRPIYEQYF. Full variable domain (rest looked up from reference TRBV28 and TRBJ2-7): DVKVTQSSRYLVKRTGEKVFLECVQDMDHENMFWYRQDPGLGLRLIYFSYDVKMKEKGDIPEGYSVSREKKERFSLILESASTNQTSMYLCASSLRQRPIYEQYFGPGTRLTVT.